Sequencing of this T cell receptor (beta chain) was carried out in a study of shared clonotypes between healthy human individuals. The data were produced by immunoSEQ multiplex PCR, yet TCRdb's version contains in-frame clones alone and is incomplete. Of a few hundred thousand clones in the sample, around 96% were seen once. In its sample, this clone was seen once. Its specificity is not known. Study-wide findings and caveats: Among donors, sharing of clonotypes was expected to be affected by sequencing depth. Tissues were not sampled, only blood, and their repertoires likely differ.

Trimming removed 5 bases from V and 10 bases from J; junction bases left unmatched: 8. The CDR3 is made up of 14 amino acids. Germline loops: CDR1 GTSNPN, CDR2 SVGIG (reference sequence). The chain couples TRBV30 to TRBJ2-2; 12 nucleotides agree with TRBD2. This clonotype was obtained from a man younger than 40 in good health. The material sequenced was memory CD8+ T cells sorted from blood. As to subset: CD45RO+ cells pooled with CCR7-negative TemRA cells. The CDR3 region has the DNA TGTGCCTGGGCCGGACTAGCGGGAATCCCGGAGCTGTTTTTT. Its translation is CAWAGLAGIPELFF.